These 3 T cell receptor beta chains were sequenced from one sample in a study of shared T cell receptors in the human thymus. TCRdb's table, derived via immunoSEQ multiplex PCR, lists solely in-frame clones and lacks some. The sample comprises some 700,000 clones, approximately 87% of which are singletons, and about 0.01% rests with the top ten. The same data also went into a second study, on human thymus T cells.

Sequencing was done on a sample of thymocytes. The receptors shown here come from a boy under two years old with a congenital heart defect.

The V and J genes are TRBV4-1 and TRBJ1-6, with a possible D match to TRBD1 (6 bases). V lost 2 bases, J lost 10 bases, and 9 bases lay in between. The germline gives CDR1 MGHRA, CDR2 YSYEKL. The CDR3 spans 13 residues. CDR3 DNA sequence: TGCGCCAGCAGCCAAAAGGGGGACTCACCCCTCCACTTT. This sequence encodes CASSQKGDSPLHF.

V is TRBV10-1 and J is TRBJ2-1, with a possible D match to TRBD2 (5 bases). Trimming removed 0 bases from V and 15 bases from J, with 21 bases in between. Germline values: CDR1 WNHNN, CDR2 SYGVQD (reference sequence). The CDR3 contains 15 residues. The CDR3 DNA reads as TGCGCCAGCAGTGAGTCTACAACTAGAAGTCAGATCCCGTTCTTC. Its translation: CASSESTTRSQIPFF.

V usage is TRBV5-6 and J usage is TRBJ2-7; TRBD2 is a possible D gene (5 bases). There are 16 residues in the CDR3. Germline V CDR1 and CDR2: SGHDT, YYEEEE. The V end was cut by 2 bases, the J end by 0 bases, with 15 bases between. CDR3 amino acids: CASSFYEGPSSYEQYF. CDR3 nucleotides: TGTGCCAGCAGCTTTTACGAGGGTCCCAGCTCCTACGAGCAGTACTTC.